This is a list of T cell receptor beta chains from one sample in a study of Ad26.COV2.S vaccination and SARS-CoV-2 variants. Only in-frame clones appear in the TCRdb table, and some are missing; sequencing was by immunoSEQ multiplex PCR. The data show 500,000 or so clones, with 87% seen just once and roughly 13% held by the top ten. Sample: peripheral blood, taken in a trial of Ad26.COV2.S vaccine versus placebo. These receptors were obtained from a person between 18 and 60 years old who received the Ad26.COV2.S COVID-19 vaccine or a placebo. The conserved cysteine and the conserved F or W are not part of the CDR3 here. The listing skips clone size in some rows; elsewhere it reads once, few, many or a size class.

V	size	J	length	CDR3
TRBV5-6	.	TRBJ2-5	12	ASSLGLAGETQY
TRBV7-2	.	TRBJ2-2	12	ASSSTSGHGELF
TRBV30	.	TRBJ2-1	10	AYREHYNEQF
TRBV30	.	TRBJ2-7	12	AWRVPSGQNEQY
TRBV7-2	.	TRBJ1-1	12	ASSSTPAGTEAF
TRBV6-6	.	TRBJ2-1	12	ASLWTGNYNEQF
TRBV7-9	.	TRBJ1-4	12	ASSPVGANEKLF
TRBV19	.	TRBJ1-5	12	ASSKQGPNQPQH
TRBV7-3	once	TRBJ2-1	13	ASSLNLDSYNEQF
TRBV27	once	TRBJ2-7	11	ATARTETYEQY
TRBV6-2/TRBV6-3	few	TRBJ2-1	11	ASSFSGVDRQF
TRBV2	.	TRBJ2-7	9	ASSEVHEQY
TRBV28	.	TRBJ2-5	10	ASSSGARTQY
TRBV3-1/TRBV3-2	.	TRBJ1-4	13	ASSQPGQGGEKLF
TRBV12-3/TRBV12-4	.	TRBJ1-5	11	ASSLTEYSAQH
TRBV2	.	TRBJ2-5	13	ASSAFGAAQETQY
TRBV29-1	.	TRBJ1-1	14	SVEDRLRSWGTEAF
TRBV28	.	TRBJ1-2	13	ASSLLGGLDYGYT
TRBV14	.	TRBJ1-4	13	ASSEKMGSLEKLF
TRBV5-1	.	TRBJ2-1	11	ASRASGRDEQF
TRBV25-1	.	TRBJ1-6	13	ASSEGTGWNSPLH
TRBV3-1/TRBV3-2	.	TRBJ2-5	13	ASSPRDGYQETQY